The 28 T cell receptor beta chains below were found in one sample sequenced in a study of Ad26.COV2.S vaccination and SARS-CoV-2 variants. Libraries were prepared by immunoSEQ multiplex PCR; TCRdb keeps only in-frame clonotypes and omits some of them. The sample yields some 250,000 clones, 88% seen once. Treatment indicated: 15 to 20 received Ad26.COV2.S at low or high dose, single or two shots; about 5 received placebo; per-sample allocation not given. Sampling occurred on day 63 after the first vaccine or placebo injection. The source material was peripheral blood, sampled in a trial of Ad26.COV2.S vaccine versus placebo. All receptors come from a person aged 18-65 years who received the Ad26.COV2.S COVID-19 vaccine or a placebo.

This chain joins TRBV7-9 and TRBJ1-1; D unclear. The CDR3 spans 15 residues. The V end was cut by 1 base, the J end by 2 bases, with 11 bases between. Germline V gene data show CDR1 as SEHNR and CDR2 as FQNEAQ (reference sequence). The CDR3 region is CASSLGWSDNTEAFF. The CDR3 nucleotides are TGTGCCAGCAGCTTAGGTTGGTCGGATAACACTGAAGCTTTCTTT.

This clone was observed once. This chain joins TRBV11-3 and TRBJ2-2, with D unclear. CDR1 and CDR2 (germline): SGHNT, YENEEA. This CDR3 contains 14 residues. V was pared by 4 bases and J by 0 bases, with 6 bases between. DNA for the CDR3: TGTGCCAGCAGCTCGGGTCCGAACACCGGGGAGCTGTTTTTT. Its protein product is CASSSGPNTGELFF.

The rearrangement joins TRBV21-1 to TRBJ1-5; TRBD1 was called by the table and not checked on the DNA. TRBV21-1 constitutes a pseudogene. The CDR3 totals 15 residues. As DNA, the CDR3 is TGTGCCAGCGGACAGACAGGGGCTTGGAATCAGCCCCAGCATTTT. Translated, it gives CASGQTGAWNQPQHF.

CDR3 residues: CASSSPGQHYEQYF. The CDR3 region has the DNA TGTGCCAGCAGTTCCCCGGGACAACACTACGAGCAGTACTTC. The gene calls are TRBV6-5 and TRBJ2-7; D perhaps matches TRBD1 (6 bases). The ends were cut back, 4 bases at V and 3 bases at J, with 13 bases in the middle. CDR3 length: 14 amino acids. Germline CDR1 MNHEY, CDR2 SVGAGI.

The V and J genes are TRBV28 and TRBJ1-5; D call uncertain. Germline CDR1 and CDR2: MDHEN and SYDVKM. The CDR3 spans 20 residues. Trimming shortened V by 4 bases and J by 1 base, and 26 bases separated the two germline ends. CDR3 amino acids: CASSSGPVWTLGDSNQPQHF. In DNA, the CDR3 is TGTGCCAGCAGTTCAGGCCCCGTTTGGACCCTGGGCGACAGCAATCAGCCCCAGCATTTT.

The CDR3 loop is CASSPRDSGEKLFF. The CDR3 bases are TGCGCCAGCAGCCCTAGGGACAGCGGGGAAAAACTGTTTTTT. The chain combines TRBV4-3 with TRBJ1-4; 7 bases match TRBD1. Unmatched junction bases numbered 7, after V lost 4 bases and J lost 8 bases. This CDR3 region has 14 residues. Germline V gene sequence: CDR1 LGHNA, CDR2 YSLEER.

The table lists this clone with a count of one. The V call is TRBV5-1, the J call TRBJ1-3, with D possibly being TRBD1 (6 bases). Deletions cut 0 bases from V and 3 bases from J, with 16 bases between. Germline V CDR1 and CDR2: SGHRS, YFSETQ. The CDR3 runs 17 residues. CDR3 loop: CASSLGGLTDRGNTIYF. The CDR3 bases are TGCGCCAGCAGCTTGGGGGGGCTGACCGACCGTGGAAACACCATATATTTT.

CDR3 region: CASSSDINYGYTF. Here the CDR3 DNA reads TGTGCCAGCAGCTCGGACATTAACTATGGCTACACCTTC. The gene calls are TRBV7-3 and TRBJ1-2; D is perhaps TRBD1 (5 bases). CDR1 is SGHTA and CDR2 is FQGTGA in the germline V gene. The CDR3 runs to 13 residues. Trimming pared 4 bases from V and 1 base from J, leaving 7 bases between.

The chain uses TRBV5-1 and TRBJ2-5, with 8 bases matching TRBD2. After removal of 2 bases from V and 6 bases from J, the junction contained 9 bases not matched to a gene. This CDR3 is 15 amino acids long. The V gene's germline CDR1 is SGHRS and CDR2 YFSETQ. The CDR3 bases are TGCGCCAGCAGCTTTGCGGGGGGCGCCGATCAGACCCAGTACTTC. Translated: CASSFAGGADQTQYF.

The rearrangement links TRBV30 to TRBJ1-5; 11 bases line up with TRBD1. The J segment lost 7 bases and the V segment lost 1 base, leaving 9 bases of the junction unmatched. Germline values: CDR1 GTSNPN, CDR2 SVGIG (reference sequence). This CDR3 region has 16 residues. The CDR3 DNA reads TGTGCCTGGAGTGCCCGGACAGGGGGCTTATCCCAGCCCCAGCATTTT. Protein product: CAWSARTGGLSQPQHF.

The rearrangement links TRBV12-3 or TRBV12-4 to TRBJ2-7, with TRBD1 as a possible D gene (6 bases). The CDR3 is made up of 12 amino acids. Trimming pared 9 bases from V and 4 bases from J, leaving 13 bases between. CDR3 in DNA: TGTGCCAGTTCACCCAGGGGTTACGAGCAGTACTTC. Translation: CASSPRGYEQYF.

The chain combines TRBV19 with TRBJ1-5; D is undetermined. The CDR3 has 15 amino acids. Trimming shortened V by 8 bases and J by 4 bases, and 18 bases separated the two germline ends. In germline, CDR1 is LNHDA, CDR2 SQIVND (reference sequence). The CDR3 is CASHTRGKPNQPQHF. In nucleotides, the CDR3 is TGTGCCAGTCATACTCGCGGGAAGCCAAATCAGCCCCAGCATTTT.

The chain is built from TRBV4-3 and TRBJ1-4; a possible D gene is TRBD1 (5 bases). Trimming shortened V by 0 bases and J by 6 bases, and 14 bases separated the two germline ends. Germline assignment: CDR1 LGHNA and CDR2 YSLEER. CDR3 size: 16 residues. The CDR3 bases are TGCGCCAGCAGCCAAGATGGGCGGAGAGGGGATGAAAAACTGTTTTTT. Translating it yields CASSQDGRRGDEKLFF.

A few counts support this clone. The V gene is TRBV12-3 or TRBV12-4, the J gene TRBJ2-3; D may be TRBD1 or TRBD2 (5 bases each). The CDR3 is 13 amino acids. With 6 bases removed from V and 8 bases from J, the gap between germline ends came to 15 bases. In nucleotides, the CDR3 is TGTGCCAGCAGCTCCGGGACCGGGGTTACGCAGTATTTT. Its translation is CASSSGTGVTQYF.

J is TRBJ2-1 and V is TRBV7-3; D is uncertain. CDR1 and CDR2 (germline): SGHTA, FQGTGA. The V end was cut by 3 bases, the J end by 7 bases, with 7 bases between. The CDR3 length is 12 residues. The CDR3 spells CASSLTPNEQFF. The CDR3 DNA sequence: TGTGCCAGCAGCTTGACCCCGAATGAGCAGTTCTTC.

The gene calls are TRBV19 and TRBJ2-7; 7 positions agree with TRBD1. The germline gives CDR1 LNHDA, CDR2 SQIVND (reference sequence). This CDR3 region has 15 residues. J gave up 6 bases and V 6 bases, and 14 bases lay outside the gene matches. The DNA for the CDR3 is TGTGCCAGTAGAGAAAGACCATCGACAGGGCGCGAGCAGTACTTC. Encoded protein: CASRERPSTGREQYF.

The chain recombines TRBV6-2 or TRBV6-3 with TRBJ2-7; 10 nucleotides match TRBD2. The CDR3 sequence is 17 residues long. Germline CDR1 MNHEY, CDR2 SVGEGT. V lost 6 bases, J lost 7 bases, and 18 bases stayed unmatched. This chain's CDR3 is CASSRDAAGGPSGEQYF. CDR3 sequence (DNA): TGTGCCAGCAGCCGCGACGCAGCGGGAGGGCCCTCTGGAGAGCAGTACTTC.

The chain joins TRBV5-1 to TRBJ2-5; D possibly corresponds to TRBD1 (7 bases). CDR1 and CDR2 from the germline V gene are SGHRS and YFSETQ. V was trimmed by 8 bases and J by 5 bases, leaving 19 bases between them. The CDR3 is made up of 14 amino acids. The chain's CDR3 is CASQLTGAGETQYF. The CDR3 DNA sequence: TGCGCCAGTCAACTCACAGGGGCGGGGGAGACCCAGTACTTC.

The rearrangement uses TRBV6-2 or TRBV6-3 and TRBJ2-7; TRBD2 matches 11 bases. This CDR3 has 16 residues. Trimming took 0 bases from V and 5 from J; bases not matched to a gene: 6. Germline CDR1 and CDR2: MNHEY and SVGEGT. DNA for the CDR3: TGTGCCAGCAGTTACTCGTTAGCGGGGGGGCCAAACGAGCAGTACTTC. It yields the protein CASSYSLAGGPNEQYF.

V is TRBV9 and J is TRBJ2-1; D unclear. CDR3 length: 14 amino acids. V was pared by 7 bases and J by 0 bases, with 11 bases between. Germline CDR1 reads SGDLS; CDR2 reads YYNGEE. CDR3 sequence: CASSGASSYNEQFF. In DNA form, the CDR3 reads TGTGCCAGCTCCGGCGCGAGCTCCTACAATGAGCAGTTCTTC. Combining the CDR3 with reference TRBV9 and TRBJ2-1 gives the whole variable domain DSGVTQTPKHLITATGQRVTLRCSPRSGDLSVYWYQQSLDQGLQFLIQYYNGEERAKGNILERFSAQQFPDLHSELNLSSLELGDSALYFCASSGASSYNEQFFGPGTRLTVL.

The chain carries TRBV28 and TRBJ2-2; D possibly matches TRBD1 or TRBD2 (5 bases each). The germline V gene has CDR1 MDHEN and CDR2 SYDVKM. V shed 2 bases and J shed 4 bases, with 14 bases lying between them. The CDR3 spans 16 residues. The CDR3 is CASSLKEARGTGELFF. The CDR3 DNA reads TGTGCCAGCAGTTTAAAGGAGGCAAGGGGCACCGGGGAGCTGTTTTTT.

The chain employs TRBV19 and TRBJ2-5, with 11 bases aligning to TRBD2. Germline assignment: CDR1 LNHDA and CDR2 SQIVND (reference sequence). This CDR3 has 15 amino acids. V dropped 5 bases and J dropped 2; count of bases not matched to a gene: 4. The CDR3 spells CASSLGLAVQETQYF. CDR3 nucleotides: TGTGCCAGTAGTTTGGGACTAGCGGTACAAGAGACCCAGTACTTC.

The chain recombines TRBV13 with TRBJ2-1; unclear D gene. The germline CDR1 and CDR2 sequences are PRHDT and FYEKMQ (reference sequence). The CDR3 totals 12 residues. V was shortened by 3 bases and J by 9 bases, with 9 bases between the two germline ends. As DNA, the CDR3 is TGTGCCAGCAGCTTGGGTGGATCTGAGCAGTTCTTC. Encoded protein: CASSLGGSEQFF.

This clone was recorded once. The rearrangement uses TRBV3-1 (or the pseudogene TRBV3-2) and TRBJ1-1; weak D call: TRBD1 (5 bases). V lost 3 bases and J 0 bases, leaving 11 bases between the germline ends. CDR1 and CDR2 from the germline V gene are LGHDT and YNNKEL (reference sequence). There are 15 residues in the CDR3. As DNA, the CDR3 is TGTGCCAGCAGCCAGGACGGGACGGTGAACACTGAAGCTTTCTTT. It encodes CASSQDGTVNTEAFF.

A single count supports this clone. The genes are TRBV6-5 and TRBJ1-5, with 7 bases aligning to TRBD1. Per germline, CDR1 MNHEY and CDR2 SVGAGI. V was pared by 5 bases and J by 0 bases, with 1 base of the junction left unmatched. The CDR3 totals 14 residues. The CDR3 protein is CASSTGVSNQPQHF. For the CDR3, the DNA is TGTGCCAGCAGTACAGGGGTTAGCAATCAGCCCCAGCATTTT.

The chain joins TRBV28 to TRBJ1-2; tentatively, D is TRBD1 (6 bases). This CDR3 is 12 amino acids long. V was trimmed by 5 bases and J by 7 bases, leaving 11 bases between them. Germline CDR1 is MDHEN and CDR2 is SYDVKM. The CDR3 DNA is TGTGCCAGCAGTGGCACAGGGTCTGGCTACACCTTC. This codes for CASSGTGSGYTF.

J is TRBJ1-4 and V is TRBV3-1 (or the pseudogene TRBV3-2), with unresolved D. The CDR3 is made up of 16 amino acids. CDR1 LGHDT and CDR2 YNNKEL come from the germline V gene (reference sequence). Deletions cut 0 bases from V and 8 bases from J, with 16 bases between. In DNA, the CDR3 is TGTGCCAGCAGCCAAGATTCGGTGAGGGTCAGCGAAAAACTGTTTTTT. As protein: CASSQDSVRVSEKLFF.

The V and J genes are TRBV5-6 and TRBJ2-5; the match to TRBD2 covers 12 bases. This CDR3 is 17 amino acids long. The germline V gene encodes CDR1 SGHDT and CDR2 YYEEEE. V shed 1 base, J shed 3 bases, and the junction held 7 bases outside the gene matches. For the CDR3, the DNA is TGTGCCAGCAGCTTGTGGCTAGCGGGAGGGCCGGAAGAGACCCAGTACTTC. Encoded protein: CASSLWLAGGPEETQYF.